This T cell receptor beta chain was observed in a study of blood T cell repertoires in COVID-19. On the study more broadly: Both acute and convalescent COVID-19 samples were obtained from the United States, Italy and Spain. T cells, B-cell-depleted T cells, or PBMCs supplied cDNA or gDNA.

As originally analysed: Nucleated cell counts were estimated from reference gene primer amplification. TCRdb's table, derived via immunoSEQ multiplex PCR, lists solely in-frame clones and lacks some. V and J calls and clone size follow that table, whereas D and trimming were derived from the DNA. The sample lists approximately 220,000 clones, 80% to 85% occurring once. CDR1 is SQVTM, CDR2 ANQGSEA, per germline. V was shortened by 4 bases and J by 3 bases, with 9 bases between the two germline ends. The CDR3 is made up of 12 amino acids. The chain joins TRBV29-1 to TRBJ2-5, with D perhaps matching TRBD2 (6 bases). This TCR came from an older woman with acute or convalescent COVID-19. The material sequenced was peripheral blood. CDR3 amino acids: CSVGWGEETQYF. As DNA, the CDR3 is TGCAGCGTTGGATGGGGGGAAGAGACCCAGTACTTC.